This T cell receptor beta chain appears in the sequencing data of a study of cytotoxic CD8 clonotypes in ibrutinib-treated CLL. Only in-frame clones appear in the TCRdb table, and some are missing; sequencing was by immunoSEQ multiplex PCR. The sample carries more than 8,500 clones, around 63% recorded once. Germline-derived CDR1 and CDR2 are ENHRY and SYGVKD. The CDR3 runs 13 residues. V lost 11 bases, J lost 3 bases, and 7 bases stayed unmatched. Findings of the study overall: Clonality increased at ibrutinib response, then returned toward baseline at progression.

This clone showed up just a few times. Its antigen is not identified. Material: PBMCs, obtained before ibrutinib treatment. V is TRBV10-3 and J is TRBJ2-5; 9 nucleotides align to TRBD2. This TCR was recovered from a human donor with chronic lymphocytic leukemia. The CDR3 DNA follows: TGTGCCGCATCACAGCGGGAGGAAGAGACCCAGTACTTC. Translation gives CAASQREEETQYF.